A selection of T cell receptor beta chains follows, all from one sample in a study of blood T cell repertoires in COVID-19. Using immunoSEQ multiplex PCR, the repertoire was profiled, and TCRdb retains in-frame clones only, with some absent. The sample includes some 58,000 clones, 75% to 85% of them seen just once. Input material: peripheral blood. These receptors were obtained from a human donor in a cohort sampled during active COVID-19. CDR3s include the opening cysteine and the closing phenylalanine or tryptophan. D genes are given only for firm matches.

TRBD1	TRBV28	TRBJ1-4	15	TGTGCCAGCAGTTTAGAGGACAGGGGCGGCGAAAAACTGTTTTTT	CASSLEDRGGEKLFF
-	TRBV7-2	TRBJ2-7	14	TGTGCCAGCAGCTTAGGGGGACAAGCCTACGAGCAGTACTTC	CASSLGGQAYEQYF
-	TRBV7-8	TRBJ1-1	14	TGTGCCAGCAGCTTGTCCGACACCTACACTGAAGCTTTCTTT	CASSLSDTYTEAFF
-	TRBV19	TRBJ2-7	17	TGTGCCAGTAGTATAGTTCCTACAGGGAAACAAGGCTACGAGCAGTACTTC	CASSIVPTGKQGYEQYF
-	TRBV7-2	TRBJ1-4	16	TGTGCCAGCAGCTTAGGAGGGAGCGGCGACGGTGAAAAACTGTTTTTT	CASSLGGSGDGEKLFF
-	TRBV15	TRBJ2-3	16	TGTGCCACCAGCAGAGGTACAGGGTCCGGGACAGATACGCAGTATTTT	CATSRGTGSGTDTQYF
-	TRBV5-1	TRBJ2-2	15	TGCGCCAGCAGCCCCCCCGGGAGCGGTCCGAGGGAGCTGTTTTTT	CASSPPGSGPRELFF
TRBD2	TRBV7-9	TRBJ2-7	15	TGTGCCAGCAGCTTACCTCCGGGGGGGAAGGACGAGCAGTACTTC	CASSLPPGGKDEQYF
-	TRBV4-2	TRBJ2-2	19	-	CASSPTFPGQGFGNGELFF
TRBD2	TRBV28	TRBJ2-3	16	TGTGCCAGCAGCCTAGGACTAGCGGGAAACACAGATACGCAGTATTTT	CASSLGLAGNTDTQYF
-	TRBV28	TRBJ2-7	13	TGTGCCAGCAGGAGAGTGGCAGGGTGGGAGCAGTACTTC	CASRRVAGWEQYF